This note documents a single T cell receptor beta chain sequence. Its specificity is not known. Trimming pared 4 bases from V and 2 bases from J, leaving 21 bases between. This CDR3 contains 17 residues. From germline, CDR1 is SGHDT and CDR2 YYEEEE. This entry is derived from a study of T cell responses to AZD1222 COVID-19 vaccine. Profiled with immunoSEQ multiplex PCR; TCRdb holds only in-frame clones, not every one. The table records some 85,000 clones, approximately 91% of them present only once. Findings of the study overall: Regions 160-218 and 743-854 dominated among vaccine-associated CD4 TCRs spanning spike.

Specimen: peripheral blood, collected on day 0 of AZD1222 vaccination. V usage is TRBV5-6 and J usage is TRBJ1-2; D not certain. The receptor was derived from an adult in good health. In DNA form, the CDR3 reads TGTGCCAGCAGCCCCGGAGGGAGGCCCGGTTTCAACTATGGCTACACCTTC. Protein: CASSPGGRPGFNYGYTF.